This entry is about one T cell receptor (beta chain). Its target is not known. Time point defined: late sampling 161 to 241 days after vaccination in a few convalescent patients. These data are taken from a study of vaccination and CD4 T cells after COVID-19. The wider study: Convalescents were six males and four females, two of them Hispanic. Median time from second vaccine dose to sampling was about 70 days (14 to 241).

Study-level results: Analysis covered relatively few convalescent patients and lacked any early post-infection timepoints. It was found that, in convalescent patients, 304 of 307 vaccine-specific clones were spike mono-reactive.

One entry per CDR3 protein, called by TCRdb with MiXCR from the PCR reads. Among tens of thousands of distinct CDR3 sequences listed, about 49% were seen once. The CDR3 runs to 15 residues. From germline, CDR1 is LNHNV and CDR2 YYDKDF (reference sequence). The V and J ends lost 5 bases and 0 bases respectively, with 14 bases between them. This sequence joins TRBV15 and TRBJ2-7; tentatively, D is TRBD2 (5 bases). The sequence derives from a human donor who had recovered from COVID-19. The material sequenced was CD4+ T cells from blood, taken about 7 months after SARS-CoV-2 vaccination. The CDR3 sequence is CATSSENSGSYEQYF. CDR3 DNA sequence: TGTGCCACCAGCTCAGAAAACAGCGGCTCCTACGAGCAGTACTTC.